The 22 T cell receptor beta chains below were found in one sample sequenced in a study of tissue T cells after allogeneic stem cell transplantation. Assay: immunoSEQ multiplex PCR; the TCRdb copy retains only in-frame clones and omits some. The sample contains some 17,000 clones, 60% to 75% of which appear only once. What was sequenced was spleen. The receptors were gathered from a female BALB/c mouse in good health. As its MHC haplotype, the strain has H2-d.

In its sample, this clone was seen a few times. Gene names denote mouse genes. The CDR3 end lies 1 residue beyond the end of the read and is filled in from the germline J gene. The chain carries TRBV31 and TRBJ2-7; D uncertain. The length of the CDR3 is 13 residues. Germline CDR1 and CDR2: GKSSPN and SITVG. Deletions cut 0 bases from V and 0 bases from J, with 6 bases between. The chain's CDR3 is CAWSLSGSYEQYF. The sequenced part of the CDR3 DNA is TGTGCCTGGAGTCTCTCCGGCTCCTATGAACAGTAC.

This clone was recorded a few times. Germline and genes here are mouse. The sequenced CDR3 bases are TGTGCCAGCAGATCACTGGGGGGGCGCTTTGAACAGTAC. It codes for CASRSLGGRFEQY. The complete CDR3 reads CASRSLGGRFEQYF. The rearrangement joins TRBV4 to TRBJ2-7; 11 nucleotides match TRBD2. The read is 1 residue too short to cover the CDR3 end, so that end is filled in from the germline J gene. CDR1 and CDR2 from the germline V gene are LGHDT and YNNKQL (reference sequence). J was trimmed by 6 bases and V by 6 bases; bases with no gene match: 7. The CDR3 has 14 amino acids.

Details on this clone: Mouse gene names apply. The read terminates 1 residue before the CDR3 end, so the remaining end is supplied by the germline J gene. The chain has TRBV13-3 and TRBJ1-5; 7 bases match TRBD1. Germline CDR1 and CDR2: NNHDY and SYVADS. The CDR3 runs to 13 residues. Trimming cost V 5 bases and J 6 bases; bases outside gene matches: 5. CDR3 in amino acids: CASSRGTIQAPLF. CDR3 bases read: TGTGCCAGCAGCAGGGGGACAATCCAGGCTCCGCTT.

With regard to this clone: The listed genes are named as in mouse. The CDR3 end is not reached by the read, which stops 1 residue before it; the germline J gene fills it in. The chain couples TRBV20 to TRBJ2-7; D gene unclear. Trimming stripped 1 base from V and 6 bases from J, with 7 bases between. The CDR3 contains 11 residues. Germline assignment: CDR1 GFQATS and CDR2 STVNSAI. The CDR3 loop reads CGARGGSEQYF. The sequenced CDR3 bases are TGTGGTGCTAGGGGAGGGAGTGAACAGTAC. The full variable domain, completed using reference TRBV20 and TRBJ2-7, is GALVYQYPRRTICKSGTSMRMECQAVGFQATSVAWYRQSPQKTFELIALSTVNSAIKYEQNFTQEKFPISHPNLSFSSMTVLNAYLEDRGLYLCGARGGSEQYFGPGTRLTVL.

To note about this clone: Genes and germline are mouse. The read terminates 1 residue before the CDR3 end, so the remaining end is supplied by the germline J gene. This rearrangement joins TRBV5 to TRBJ1-6; possible D gene TRBD1, 6 bases. TRBJ1-6 belongs to the ORF category, with a function that is uncertain. This CDR3 comprises 15 residues. Trimming pared 4 bases from V and 5 bases from J, leaving 12 bases between. CDR1 LGHNA and CDR2 YNLKQL come from the germline V gene (reference sequence). CDR3 residues: CASSPPGQNNSPLYF. CDR3 DNA (partial): TGTGCCAGCAGCCCGCCGGGACAAAATAATTCGCCCCTCTAC.

This clone was found a few times. Germline and genes here are mouse. The read gets to within 1 residue of the CDR3 end, and the germline J gene fills in the rest. V usage is TRBV4 and J usage is TRBJ2-2; 9 nucleotides align to TRBD1. V lost 6 bases and J lost 4; bases outside the gene matches: 3. The CDR3 is 14 amino acids. CDR1 LGHDT and CDR2 YNNKQL come from the germline V gene (reference sequence). CDR3 DNA (partial): TGTGCCAGCAGGGACAGGGGTGGCACCGGGCAGCTCTAC. It translates to CASRDRGGTGQLY. In full, the CDR3 is CASRDRGGTGQLYF. Supplemented by reference TRBV4 and TRBJ2-2, the full variable domain reads ETAVFQTPNYHVTQVGNEVSFNCKQTLGHDTMYWYKQDSKKLLKIMFSYNNKQLIVNETVPRRFSPQSSDKAHLNLRIKSVEPEDSAVYLCASRDRGGTGQLYFGEGSKLTVL.

As to this clone: Genes and germline come from the mouse. The read stops 1 residue short of the end of the CDR3; the missing end is completed from the germline J gene. V usage is TRBV2 and J usage is TRBJ1-1; D not certain. The CDR3 covers 13 residues. V was pared by 1 base and J by 2 bases, with 5 bases between. Per the germline V gene, CDR1 is LGHNA and CDR2 is YSYQKL. Incomplete CDR3 DNA: TGTGCCAGCAGCCAAGGACATAACACAGAAGTCTTC. Its translation is CASSQGHNTEVF. The entire CDR3 protein reads CASSQGHNTEVFF.

Points on this clone: Gene labels here are mouse ones. The sequence runs out 1 residue before the end of the CDR3; the remainder is reconstructed from the germline J gene. The chain has TRBV13-3 and TRBJ1-5; 10 bases line up with TRBD1. Per germline, CDR1 NNHDY and CDR2 SYVADS. With 4 bases clipped from V and 8 bases from J, the junction kept 3 bases outside the gene matches. The CDR3 extends over 13 amino acids. The sequenced part of the CDR3 DNA is TGTGCCAGCAGTCCGGGACAGGGGAAGGCTCCGCTT. It translates to CASSPGQGKAPL. The full CDR3 reads CASSPGQGKAPLF.

Note on this clone: Germline and genes here are mouse. The CDR3 end lies 1 residue beyond the end of the read and is filled in from the germline J gene. The rearrangement uses TRBV1 and TRBJ1-6, with a tentative D call TRBD1 (5 bases). TRBJ1-6 is assigned to the ORF class and has an uncertain function. Germline V gene sequence: CDR1 NSQYPW, CDR2 LRSPGD (reference sequence). The CDR3 is made up of 14 amino acids. Trimming removed 6 bases at V and 5 bases at J, with 11 bases between. The CDR3 sequence is CTCRTRQHNSPLYF. CDR3 DNA (partial): TGCACCTGCAGAACCCGACAGCATAATTCGCCCCTCTAC.

This clone has just a few counts. Gene names are the mouse ones. From the germline J gene comes the end of the CDR3, since the read stops 1 residue before it. J is TRBJ1-2 and V is TRBV29; D possibly corresponds to TRBD1 (5 bases). Germline V gives CDR1 MSHET, CDR2 SYDVDS. The CDR3 loop spans 14 amino acids. The V gene lost 4 bases and the J gene lost 0 bases, with 9 bases spanning the gap. The CDR3 here is CASSSGSPNSDYTF. The part of the CDR3 DNA that was read is TGTGCTAGCAGTTCAGGGTCCCCAAACTCCGACTACACC. The full variable domain, its missing parts supplied by reference TRBV29 and TRBJ1-2, is DMKVTQMPRYLIKRMGENVLLECGQDMSHETMYWYRQDPGLGLQLIYISYDVDSNSEGDIPKGYRVSRKKREHFSLILDSAKTNQTSVYFCASSSGSPNSDYTFGSGTRLLVI.

Remarks on this clone: Gene names and germline match the mouse. The CDR3 is cut off 1 residue early in the read; its end comes from the germline J gene. This sequence joins TRBV29 and TRBJ2-1, with TRBD1 identical over 10 bases. CDR3 length: 14 residues. J gave up 6 bases and V 7 bases, and 6 bases lay outside the gene matches. Per germline, CDR1 MSHET and CDR2 SYDVDS. CDR3 DNA, as far as it was read: TGTGCTAGCAATAAGGGACAGGGGATTGCTGAGCAGTTC. This gives the protein CASNKGQGIAEQF. The complete CDR3 reads CASNKGQGIAEQFF.

Turning to this clone: Gene names are the mouse ones. From the germline J gene comes the end of the CDR3, since the read stops 1 residue before it. The chain joins TRBV13-1 to TRBJ1-4; D call uncertain. Trimming stripped 6 bases from V and 0 bases from J, with 9 bases between. The CDR3 sequence is 14 residues long. The germline V gene encodes CDR1 NSHNY and CDR2 SYGAGN. CDR3 sequence: CASKGSLSNERLFF. Partial CDR3 DNA: TGTGCCAGCAAAGGGTCCCTTTCCAACGAAAGATTATTT.

As for this clone: Any gene name here is a mouse gene name. The CDR3 end lies 1 residue beyond the end of the read and is filled in from the germline J gene. The rearrangement links TRBV13-1 to TRBJ2-4; possible D gene TRBD1, 6 bases. The CDR3 length is 14 residues. V was clipped by 0 bases and J by 1 base, with 6 bases between them. Germline V gives CDR1 NSHNY, CDR2 SYGAGN. The DNA read from the CDR3 is TGTGCCAGCAGTGATGAGGGGGGTCAAAACACCTTGTAC. Protein sequence: CASSDEGGQNTLY. The whole CDR3 reads CASSDEGGQNTLYF.

Turning to this clone: Gene names are mouse gene names. The read stops 1 residue short of the end of the CDR3; the missing end is completed from the germline J gene. The chain links TRBV1 to TRBJ2-1; 7 bases line up with TRBD2. The CDR3 covers 15 residues. Germline V lookup: CDR1 NSQYPW, CDR2 LRSPGD (reference sequence). The ends lost 4 bases at V and 0 bases at J; junction bases unmatched: 3. CDR3 protein: CTCSEDWNNYAEQFF. The CDR3 bases that were read are TGCACCTGCAGTGAGGACTGGAATAACTATGCTGAGCAGTTC.

A remark on this clone: The gene names here belong to mouse. The CDR3 end falls 1 residue outside the read, so it is completed with the germline J gene. This chain connects TRBV19 to TRBJ1-1; 9 positions agree with TRBD1. In germline, CDR1 is FNHDT, CDR2 SITEND (reference sequence). V lost 5 bases, J lost 0 bases, and 2 bases stayed unmatched. This CDR3 has 14 amino acids. The CDR3 loop is CASRDRGTNTEVFF. CDR3 DNA (partial): TGTGCCAGCAGAGACAGGGGGACAAACACAGAAGTCTTC. Full variable domain (rest looked up from reference TRBV19 and TRBJ1-1): GGIITQTPKFLIGQEGQKLTLKCQQNFNHDTMYWYRQDSGKGLRLIYYSITENDLQKGDLSEGYDASREKKSSFSLTVTSAQKNEMAVFLCASRDRGTNTEVFFGKGTRLTVV.

With regard to this clone: Gene and germline names: mouse. Read data end 1 residue before the CDR3 end; the end is taken from the germline J gene. The rearrangement uses TRBV20 and TRBJ1-2; 8 bases agree with TRBD1. Germline V CDR1 and CDR2: GFQATS, STVNSAI. Trimming at V came to 7 bases and at J to 1 base, leaving 5 bases not matched to a gene. The CDR3 runs to 13 residues. CDR3 loop: CGGRTGLNSDYTF. The covered CDR3 bases are TGTGGTGGGAGGACAGGGTTAAACTCCGACTACACC.

The sample holds a few counts of this clone. The listed genes are named as in mouse. The read ends 1 residue shy of where the CDR3 ends; the end is completed using the germline J gene. The V gene is TRBV1, the J gene TRBJ2-7; no clear D. The CDR3 length is 13 residues. Germline CDR1 and CDR2: NSQYPW and LRSPGD (reference sequence). The V and J ends lost 0 bases and 4 bases respectively, with 7 bases between them. The covered CDR3 bases are TGCACCTGCAGTGCAGATCCCGGGTATGAACAGTAC. This gives the protein CTCSADPGYEQY. The entire CDR3 protein is CTCSADPGYEQYF.

This clone has a handful of counts. All gene names here are mouse names. Read data end 1 residue before the CDR3 end; the end is taken from the germline J gene. This chain links TRBV20 with TRBJ2-7, with D possibly TRBD1 on 6 matching bases. This CDR3 has 13 amino acids. V lost 2 bases and J 1 base, leaving 9 bases between the germline ends. Germline V gene lookup returns CDR1 GFQATS and CDR2 STVNSAI. CDR3 bases read: TGTGGTGCTAGGCCGGGACAATCCTATGAACAGTAC. Protein sequence: CGARPGQSYEQY. The entire CDR3 sequence reads CGARPGQSYEQYF.

This clone has only a few counts. Genes here carry mouse names. The CDR3 end is not reached by the read, which stops 1 residue before it; the germline J gene fills it in. The V gene is TRBV13-1, the J gene TRBJ2-1, with 8 bases matching TRBD1. Per the germline V gene, CDR1 is NSHNY and CDR2 is SYGAGN. V gave up 0 bases and J gave up 6 bases; unmatched junction bases: 5. The CDR3 loop spans 15 amino acids. The CDR3 protein is CASSDATGDFAEQFF. The sequenced part of the CDR3 DNA is TGTGCCAGCAGTGATGCGACAGGGGATTTTGCTGAGCAGTTC.

Comments on this clone: Gene names and germline refer to mouse. The CDR3 extends 1 residue past the end of the read, so its final part is completed from the germline J gene. The chain combines TRBV24 with TRBJ2-5, with D hard to call. From germline, CDR1 is KGHTA and CDR2 FRNEEI. The CDR3 contains 13 residues. Trimming stripped 4 bases from V and 4 bases from J, with 9 bases between. CDR3 residues: CASSPTKKDTQYF. Partial CDR3 DNA: TGTGCCAGCAGTCCCACAAAAAAAGACACCCAGTAC.

Concerning this clone: Gene names denote mouse genes. Read data end 1 residue before the CDR3 end; the end is taken from the germline J gene. The V call is TRBV2, the J call TRBJ1-2; D is undetermined. V was shortened by 0 bases and J by 0 bases, with 5 bases between the two germline ends. Looked up from germline, CDR1 is LGHNA and CDR2 is YSYQKL. This CDR3 has 14 amino acids. CDR3 DNA (partial): TGTGCCAGCAGCCAAGAGAGAGCAAACTCCGACTACACC. Amino acid sequence: CASSQERANSDYT. The complete CDR3 sequence is CASSQERANSDYTF.

For this clone: Gene names and germline match the mouse. The read terminates 1 residue ahead of where the CDR3 ends, so the germline J gene completes it. The V gene is TRBV29, the J gene TRBJ2-7, with 10 bases aligning to TRBD2. Per the germline V gene, CDR1 is MSHET and CDR2 is SYDVDS. The CDR3 sequence is 12 residues long. V gave up 6 bases and J gave up 4 bases; unmatched junction bases: 0. The covered CDR3 bases are TGTGCTAGCAGGGACTGGGGGTATGAACAGTAC. Protein product: CASRDWGYEQY. The entire CDR3 protein is CASRDWGYEQYF. Full variable domain (missing parts from reference TRBV29 and TRBJ2-7): DMKVTQMPRYLIKRMGENVLLECGQDMSHETMYWYRQDPGLGLQLIYISYDVDSNSEGDIPKGYRVSRKKREHFSLILDSAKTNQTSVYFCASRDWGYEQYFGPGTRLTVL.